A single sample is the source of the 17 T cell receptor beta chains below, sequenced in a study of T cell responses to AZD1222 COVID-19 vaccine. Here immunoSEQ multiplex PCR was the method, and the copy in TCRdb shows in-frame clones only, minus some. The repertoire consists of just under 150,000 clones, with around 83% occurring once and the leading ten covering 5% to 5.5%. This sample comprised peripheral blood, obtained 28 days after the second AZD1222 dose. The receptor set was obtained from an adult who received the AZD1222 COVID-19 vaccine.

The chain has TRBV21-1 and TRBJ2-3; the table's D gene call, TRBD1, was not cross checked with the DNA. TRBV21-1 is a pseudogene segment. The CDR3 has 21 amino acids. The CDR3 reads CASSKIIWSQGVNTSTDTQYF. CDR3 sequence (DNA): TGTGCCAGCAGCAAAATTATATGGTCACAGGGGGTTAATACTAGCACAGATACGCAGTATTTT.

The CDR3 DNA reads TGTGCCAGCAGCTCGCGGTGGCCCCGAATCCCGGGGGCAGAGCCAGATACGCAGTATTTT. This encodes CASSSRWPRIPGAEPDTQYF. The chain uses TRBV7-6 and TRBJ2-3, with D tentatively TRBD1 or TRBD2 (6 bases each). The CDR3 runs 20 residues. Trimming shortened V by 4 bases and J by 4 bases, and 30 bases separated the two germline ends. Per the germline V gene, CDR1 is SGHVS and CDR2 is FNYEAQ.

The chain employs TRBV6-4 and TRBJ2-3; D might be TRBD2 (5 bases). This CDR3 spans 14 amino acids. V dropped 0 bases and J dropped 1 base, with 5 bases sitting between them. Germline CDR1 is MRHNA and CDR2 is SNTAGT. CDR3 bases: TGTGCCAGCAGTGACTCAGCGGGCACAGATACGCAGTATTTT. Translating gives CASSDSAGTDTQYF.

In the case of this clone: This specimen includes other DNA sequences encoding the same CDR3. The genes are TRBV18 and TRBJ2-3; D unresolved. V dropped 4 bases and J dropped 2 bases, with 7 bases sitting between them. CDR3 length equals 13 residues. Looked up from germline, CDR1 is KGHSH and CDR2 is LQKENI. In DNA form, the CDR3 reads TGTGCCAGCTCACAGGATTCCACAGATACGCAGTATTTT. Residues: CASSQDSTDTQYF.

The chain has TRBV11-2 and TRBJ2-7; 8 bases line up with TRBD1. Per germline, CDR1 SGHAT and CDR2 FQNNGV. The CDR3 is 15 amino acids. V lost 1 base to trimming and J lost 2 bases; unmatched junction nucleotides: 4. The DNA of the CDR3 is TGTGCCAGCAGCTTAGGCCAGGGGGCGACCTACGAGCAGTACTTC. It translates to CASSLGQGATYEQYF.

This clone is a singleton in its sample. V and J are TRBV24-1 and TRBJ2-2, with 8 bases that match TRBD1. The germline V gene has CDR1 KGHDR and CDR2 SFDVKD. Unmatched junction bases numbered 6, after V lost 3 bases and J lost 1 base. The CDR3 covers 17 residues. The CDR3 here is CATSDPDRAGNTGELFF. Here the CDR3 DNA reads TGTGCCACCAGTGATCCGGACAGGGCGGGGAACACCGGGGAGCTGTTTTTT.

The chain is built from TRBV6-5 and TRBJ1-4; no reliable D call. V was pared by 7 bases and J by 5 bases, with 11 bases between. The CDR3 consists of 13 residues. Germline lookup yields CDR1 MNHEY and CDR2 SVGAGI. CDR3 in DNA: TGTGCCAGCAAGGGCGGAGGAAATGAAAAACTGTTTTTT. Translated: CASKGGGNEKLFF.

This chain joins TRBV20-1 and TRBJ1-1; D gene uncertain. CDR3 length equals 12 residues. The germline V and J ends were trimmed by 3 bases and 1 base, with 6 bases remaining between them. Germline V gene data show CDR1 as DFQATT and CDR2 as SNEGSKA (reference sequence). The CDR3, as DNA: TGCAGTGCTAGTTTCGGGAACACTGAAGCTTTCTTT. Translation: CSASFGNTEAFF.

V usage is TRBV4-1 and J usage is TRBJ2-7, with D tentatively TRBD1 (6 bases). Germline CDR1 reads MGHRA; CDR2 reads YSYEKL. This CDR3 contains 13 residues. Trimming removed 4 bases from V and 6 bases from J, with 13 bases in between. CDR3 sequence (DNA): TGCGCCAGCAGCCTCCGTTTGGGGGCCGAGCAGTACTTC. Translating it yields CASSLRLGAEQYF.

This sequence joins TRBV11-2 and TRBJ2-3, with 11 positions matching TRBD2. This CDR3 spans 12 amino acids. Per the germline V gene, CDR1 is SGHAT and CDR2 is FQNNGV. V shed 7 bases and J 12 bases; nucleotides not matched to a gene: 6. CDR3 nucleotides: TGTGCCAGCACCACTCTAGCGGGGGGTCAGTATTTT. This codes for CASTTLAGGQYF.

The chain couples TRBV7-9 to TRBJ1-1; D perhaps matches TRBD1 (5 bases). Germline V gene lookup returns CDR1 SEHNR and CDR2 FQNEAQ (reference sequence). V was cut by 4 bases and J by 1 base, with 7 bases left in between. This CDR3 has 13 amino acids. CDR3 loop: CASSWGTNTEAFF. CDR3 bases: TGTGCCAGCAGCTGGGGGACGAACACTGAAGCTTTCTTT.

V usage is TRBV18 and J usage is TRBJ1-1; D is perhaps TRBD1 (5 bases). The CDR3 extends over 14 amino acids. V was clipped by 4 bases and J by 2 bases, with 11 bases between them. The germline CDR1 and CDR2 sequences are KGHSH and LQKENI. DNA of the CDR3: TGTGCCAGCTCACGGGACCGATTAAACACTGAAGCTTTCTTT. The encoded protein is CASSRDRLNTEAFF.

The chain is built from TRBV12-3 or TRBV12-4 and TRBJ1-5; the D gene is possibly TRBD1 (6 bases). Trimming cost V 4 bases and J 6 bases, with 10 bases left between them. CDR3 size: 13 residues. The CDR3 sequence is CASSSGAGQPQHF. In DNA form, the CDR3 reads TGTGCCAGCAGTTCAGGGGCGGGTCAGCCCCAGCATTTT.

V gene TRBV6-1 combines with J gene TRBJ2-3, with TRBD2 identical over 7 bases. Germline V CDR1 and CDR2: MNHNS, SASEGT. This CDR3 is built from 16 residues. The ends lost 3 bases at V and 2 bases at J; junction bases unmatched: 8. The CDR3 protein is CASSDPRGGLTDTQYF. The CDR3 DNA is TGTGCCAGCAGTGATCCTCGCGGGGGACTCACAGATACGCAGTATTTT.

This chain connects TRBV7-9 to TRBJ2-7; the match to TRBD2 covers 8 bases. The germline V gene has CDR1 SEHNR and CDR2 FQNEAQ (reference sequence). Unmatched junction bases numbered 13, after V lost 10 bases and J lost 2 bases. The CDR3 runs 15 residues. The chain's CDR3 is CAIKSGSELTYEQYF. As DNA, the CDR3 is TGTGCCATCAAAAGCGGGAGTGAATTGACCTACGAGCAGTACTTC.

The chain is built from TRBV27 and TRBJ1-5; D is uncertain. The V and J ends lost 5 bases and 3 bases respectively, with 8 bases between them. CDR1 is MNHEY, CDR2 SMNVEV, per germline (reference sequence). The CDR3 loop spans 13 amino acids. The CDR3 is CASSLWANQPQHF. The DNA for the CDR3 is TGTGCCAGCAGTCTCTGGGCCAATCAGCCCCAGCATTTT.

The chain links TRBV12-3 or TRBV12-4 to TRBJ2-7; TRBD1 might be the D (6 bases). V lost 8 bases to trimming and J lost 3 bases, with 8 bases between them. The CDR3 is 11 residues long. CDR3 region: CASQQGYEQYF. CDR3 sequence (DNA): TGTGCCAGCCAACAGGGCTACGAGCAGTACTTC.